This T cell receptor beta chain was sequenced for a study of T cell repertoires in cytomegalovirus infection. Study context: It was the public TCR beta signatures that indicated both CMV infection and matching HLA type. Study-level findings and limits: Carriage of CMV together with the relevant HLA was identifiable through cumulative public TCR beta family frequency.

The table lists this clonotype with many counts. No antigen is known for it. V was pared by 5 bases and J by 1 base, with 6 bases between. Germline lookup yields CDR1 MGHDK and CDR2 SYGVNS. The CDR3 spans 13 residues. Each CDR3 protein is one row after TCRdb ran MiXCR on the reads. The sample contains around 630,000 distinct CDR3 sequences, 24% of which appear only once. The chain employs TRBV25-1 and TRBJ2-4; no clear D. This clonotype was sampled from a human donor in good health (CMV status not recorded). Some clones in this sample may be carry-over from other donors' samples. The sequencing input was CD8+ T cells from PBMCs. The CDR3 region is CASSPLAKNIQYF. In nucleotides, the CDR3 is TGTGCCAGCAGTCCTCTTGCCAAAAACATTCAGTACTTC.